This T cell receptor (beta chain) was retrieved from a study of cytomegalovirus exposure and HLA in healthy donors. On the study more broadly: In an earlier analysis, almost 120 million unique TCR beta sequences were found from approximately 170 million T cells. Caucasian-associated ancestry cluster membership applied to less than 85% of some 400 genotyped donors.

This CDR3 contains 15 residues. The germline gives CDR1 KGHSH, CDR2 LQKENI. Trimming removed 2 bases from V and 3 bases from J, with 11 bases in between. A remark on this clone: Its antigen is not known.

Study outcomes and limitations: The sole available immune exposure information was CMV serostatus. In a later analysis, TCR beta V- and J-gene trimming was associated with a missense DCLRE1C variant.

Primers included in the PCR were 60 Vbeta and 13 Jbeta primers. This table comes from immunoSEQ multiplex PCR, and its TCRdb copy is limited to in-frame clones, with some not included. The data hold about 200,000 clones, with approximately 78% observed a single time. This TCR was sampled from a young woman in good health and CMV-seronegative. The J gene is TRBJ2-1, the V gene TRBV18; perhaps TRBD2 as D (6 bases). Sequencing was done on a sample of PBMCs. The CDR3 sequence is CASSPGLAIYNEQFF. In DNA, the CDR3 is TGTGCCAGCTCACCAGGCCTAGCGATCTACAATGAGCAGTTCTTC.